This TCR beta chain was identified during a study of shared clonotypes between healthy human individuals. Here immunoSEQ multiplex PCR was the method, and the copy in TCRdb shows in-frame clones only, minus some. The top ten clones hold 1.5% to 2% of a sample with about 680,000 clones, about two thirds of them seen once. The TCR was taken from a woman in her 30s in good health. Sample: memory CD4+ T cells sorted from blood. The subset was: CD45RA-negative fraction.

The CDR3 protein is CAWNRGVNTEAFF. The CDR3 coding sequence is TGTGCCTGGAATCGCGGGGTGAACACTGAAGCTTTCTTT. J is TRBJ1-1 and V is TRBV30; no definite D call. The V and J ends lost 4 bases and 0 bases respectively, with 9 bases between them. The CDR3 sequence is 13 residues long. CDR1 GTSNPN and CDR2 SVGIG come from the germline V gene (reference sequence).